This is a list of T cell receptor beta chains from one sample in a study of blood T cell repertoires in COVID-19. Here immunoSEQ multiplex PCR was the method, and the copy in TCRdb shows in-frame clones only, minus some. The table shows roughly 100,000 clones, with approximately 88% occurring only once. The material sequenced was peripheral blood. The receptors shown here come from a human donor in a cohort sampled during active COVID-19. Each CDR3 is given with its conserved first and last residue. D genes are given only for firm matches. Part of the rows lack a size; the others show once, few, many or a class for expanded clones.

v_gene	j_gene	d_gene	abundance	CDR3aa	CDR3nt
TRBV30	TRBJ2-3	-	-	CAWSGGGGTGRSYLAVTQYF	TGTGCCTGGAGTGGGGGGGGAGGGACAGGTCGCTCTTACCTCGCGGTGACGCAGTATTTT
TRBV9	TRBJ1-1	TRBD1	-	CASSVGAGGYPYTEAFF	TGTGCCAGCAGCGTAGGGGCAGGGGGGTACCCTTACACTGAAGCTTTCTTT
TRBV11-2	TRBJ1-1	-	-	CASSVGHQNTEAFF	TGTGCCAGCAGCGTGGGACACCAGAACACTGAAGCTTTCTTT
TRBV5-1	TRBJ1-1	-	-	CASSLDAPRNTEAFF	TGCGCCAGCAGCTTGGACGCGCCGAGGAACACTGAAGCTTTCTTT
TRBV19	TRBJ1-4	-	-	CASSIGGSLREKLFF	TGTGCCAGTAGTATAGGCGGCAGCCTGAGGGAAAAACTGTTTTTT
TRBV6-1	TRBJ2-4	TRBD2	-	CASSDPRDGGTSGKNIQYF	TGTGCCAGCAGTGACCCACGGGACGGTGGGACTAGCGGCAAAAACATTCAGTACTTC
TRBV5-1	TRBJ2-2	TRBD2	once	CASSLASGGNTGELFF	TGCGCCAGCAGCTTGGCCAGCGGGGGGAACACCGGGGAGCTGTTTTTT
TRBV11-2	TRBJ2-2	-	-	CASSLDVSNFGELFF	TGTGCCAGCAGCTTAGACGTTAGTAATTTCGGGGAGCTGTTTTTT
TRBV5-1	TRBJ1-2	-	few	CASSSQGDGLGGYTF	TGCGCCAGCAGCTCACAGGGAGATGGGCTCGGTGGCTACACCTTC
TRBV5-1	TRBJ2-3	TRBD2	-	CASKSAGVRDTQYF	TGCGCCAGCAAGTCGGCGGGGGTAAGGGATACGCAGTATTTT
TRBV7-2	TRBJ2-1	TRBD2	-	CASTASGGGPYNEQFF	TGTGCCAGCACCGCCTCCGGGGGGGGACCCTACAATGAGCAGTTCTTC
TRBV25-1	TRBJ1-1	-	-	CASSEFGGLMNTEAFF	TGTGCCAGCAGTGAATTTGGGGGACTCATGAACACTGAAGCTTTCTTT
TRBV11-3	TRBJ1-2	-	once	CASSPNRDYGYTF	TGTGCCAGCAGCCCAAACAGGGACTATGGCTACACCTTC
TRBV5-1	TRBJ1-2	-	-	CASTSPEGAQRGYTF	TGCGCCAGCACCTCACCGGAAGGGGCGCAACGTGGCTACACCTTC
TRBV3-1/TRBV3-2	TRBJ2-5	TRBD1	-	CASSPSLTGSTQYF	TGTGCCAGCAGCCCCAGTTTGACAGGGAGCACCCAGTACTTC
TRBV2	TRBJ2-7	-	-	CASRIQGVNHEQYF	TGTGCCAGCAGGATACAGGGTGTCAACCACGAGCAGTACTTC